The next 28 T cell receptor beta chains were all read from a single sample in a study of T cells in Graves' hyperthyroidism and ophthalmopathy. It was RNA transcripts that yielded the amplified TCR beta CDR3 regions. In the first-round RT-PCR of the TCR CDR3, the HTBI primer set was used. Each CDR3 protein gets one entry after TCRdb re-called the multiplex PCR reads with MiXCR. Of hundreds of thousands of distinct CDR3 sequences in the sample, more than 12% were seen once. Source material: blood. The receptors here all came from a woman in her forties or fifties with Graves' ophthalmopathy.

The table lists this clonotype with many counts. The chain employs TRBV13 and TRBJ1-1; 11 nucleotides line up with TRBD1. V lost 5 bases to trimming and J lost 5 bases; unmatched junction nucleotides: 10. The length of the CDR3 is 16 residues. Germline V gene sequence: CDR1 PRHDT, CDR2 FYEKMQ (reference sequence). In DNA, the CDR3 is TGTGCCAGCAGCACCCGGACAGGGGGCGATGGGACTGAAGCTTTCTTT. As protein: CASSTRTGGDGTEAFF.

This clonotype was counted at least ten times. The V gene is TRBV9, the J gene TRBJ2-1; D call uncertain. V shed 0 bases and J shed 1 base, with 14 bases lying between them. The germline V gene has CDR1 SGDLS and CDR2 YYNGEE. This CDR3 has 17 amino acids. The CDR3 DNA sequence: TGTGCCAGCAGCGTAGCGAAAGTGTGGTCATCCTACAATGAGCAGTTCTTC. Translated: CASSVAKVWSSYNEQFF.

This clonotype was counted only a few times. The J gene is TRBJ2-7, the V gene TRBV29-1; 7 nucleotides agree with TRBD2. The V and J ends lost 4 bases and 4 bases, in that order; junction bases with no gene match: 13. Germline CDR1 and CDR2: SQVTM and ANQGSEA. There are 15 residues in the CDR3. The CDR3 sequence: CSVAHGASGEYEQYF. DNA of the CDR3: TGCAGCGTTGCGCACGGGGCTAGCGGTGAATACGAGCAGTACTTC.

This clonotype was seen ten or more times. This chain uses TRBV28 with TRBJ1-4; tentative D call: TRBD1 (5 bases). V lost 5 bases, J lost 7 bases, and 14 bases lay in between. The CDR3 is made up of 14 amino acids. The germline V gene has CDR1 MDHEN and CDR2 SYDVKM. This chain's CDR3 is CASSPHLRGEKLFF. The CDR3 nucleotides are TGTGCCAGCAGTCCACACCTGAGGGGTGAAAAACTGTTTTTT.

The CDR3 loop reads CASSVGQMNTGELFF. In DNA, the CDR3 is TGTGCCAGCAGCGTAGGACAGATGAACACCGGGGAGCTGTTTTTT. The V gene is TRBV9, the J gene TRBJ2-2, with TRBD1 as a possible D gene (5 bases). The CDR3 is made up of 15 amino acids. The V and J ends lost 0 bases and 1 base respectively, with 7 bases between them. Looked up from germline, CDR1 is SGDLS and CDR2 is YYNGEE. Full variable domain (rest looked up from reference TRBV9 and TRBJ2-2): DSGVTQTPKHLITATGQRVTLRCSPRSGDLSVYWYQQSLDQGLQFLIQYYNGEERAKGNILERFSAQQFPDLHSELNLSSLELGDSALYFCASSVGQMNTGELFFGEGSRLTVL.

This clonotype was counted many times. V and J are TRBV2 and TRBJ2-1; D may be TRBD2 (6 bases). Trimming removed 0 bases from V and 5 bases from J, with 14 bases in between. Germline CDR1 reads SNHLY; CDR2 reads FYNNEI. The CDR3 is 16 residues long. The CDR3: CASSEAQVAADNEQFF. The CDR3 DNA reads TGTGCCAGCAGTGAAGCGCAAGTAGCGGCAGACAATGAGCAGTTCTTC. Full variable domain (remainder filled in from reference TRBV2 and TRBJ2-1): EPEVTQTPSHQVTQMGQEVILRCVPISNHLYFYWYRQILGQKVEFLVSFYNNEISEKSEIFDDQFSVERPDGSNFTLKIRSTKLEDSAMYFCASSEAQVAADNEQFFGPGTRLTVL.

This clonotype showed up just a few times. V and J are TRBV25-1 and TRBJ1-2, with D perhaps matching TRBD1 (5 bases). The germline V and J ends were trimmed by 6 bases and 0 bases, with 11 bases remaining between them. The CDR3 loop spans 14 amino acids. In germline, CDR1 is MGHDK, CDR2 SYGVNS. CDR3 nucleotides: TGTGCCAGCAGCTCAGGGATTTCTAACTATGGCTACACCTTC. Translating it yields CASSSGISNYGYTF.

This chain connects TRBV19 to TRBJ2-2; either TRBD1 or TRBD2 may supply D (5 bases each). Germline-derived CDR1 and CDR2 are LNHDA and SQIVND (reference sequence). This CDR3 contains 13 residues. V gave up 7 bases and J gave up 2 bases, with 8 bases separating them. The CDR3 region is CASIGDNTGELFF. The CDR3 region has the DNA TGTGCCAGTATCGGGGACAACACCGGGGAGCTGTTTTTT.

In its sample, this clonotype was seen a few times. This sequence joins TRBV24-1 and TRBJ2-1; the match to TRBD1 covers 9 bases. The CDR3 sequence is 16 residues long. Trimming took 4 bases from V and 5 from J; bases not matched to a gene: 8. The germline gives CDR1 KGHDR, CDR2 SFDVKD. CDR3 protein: CATSDPGQGLNNEQFF. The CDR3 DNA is TGTGCCACCAGTGACCCGGGACAGGGATTGAACAATGAGCAGTTCTTC.

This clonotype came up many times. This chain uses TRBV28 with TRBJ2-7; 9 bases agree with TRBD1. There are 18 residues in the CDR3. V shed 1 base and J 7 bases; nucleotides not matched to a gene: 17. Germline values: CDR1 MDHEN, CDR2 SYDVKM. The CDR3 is CASSLFSPETWDRVEQYF. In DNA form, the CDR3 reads TGTGCCAGCAGTTTATTCTCCCCCGAAACCTGGGACAGGGTGGAGCAGTACTTC. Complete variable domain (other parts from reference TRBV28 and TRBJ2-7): DVKVTQSSRYLVKRTGEKVFLECVQDMDHENMFWYRQDPGLGLRLIYFSYDVKMKEKGDIPEGYSVSREKKERFSLILESASTNQTSMYLCASSLFSPETWDRVEQYFGPGTRLTVT.

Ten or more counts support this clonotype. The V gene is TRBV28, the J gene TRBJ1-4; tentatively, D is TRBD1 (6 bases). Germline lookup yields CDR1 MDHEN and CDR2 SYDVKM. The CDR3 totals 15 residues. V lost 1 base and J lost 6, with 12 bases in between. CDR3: CASSLYPGGDEKLFF. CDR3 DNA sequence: TGTGCCAGCAGTTTATATCCGGGGGGCGATGAAAAACTGTTTTTT.

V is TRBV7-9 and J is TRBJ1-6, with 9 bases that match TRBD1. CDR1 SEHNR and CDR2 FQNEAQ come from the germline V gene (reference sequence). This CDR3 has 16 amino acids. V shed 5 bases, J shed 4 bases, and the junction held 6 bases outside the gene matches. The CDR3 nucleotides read TGTGCCAGCAGCCACGGGACAGGGAGGTATAATTCACCCCTCCACTTT. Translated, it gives CASSHGTGRYNSPLHF.

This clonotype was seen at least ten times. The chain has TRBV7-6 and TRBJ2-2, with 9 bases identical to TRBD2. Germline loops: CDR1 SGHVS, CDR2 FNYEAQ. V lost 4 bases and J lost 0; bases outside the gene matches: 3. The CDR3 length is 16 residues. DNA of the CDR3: TGTGCCAGCAGCTCTTTAGCGGGAGCGAACACCGGGGAGCTGTTTTTT. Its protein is CASSSLAGANTGELFF.

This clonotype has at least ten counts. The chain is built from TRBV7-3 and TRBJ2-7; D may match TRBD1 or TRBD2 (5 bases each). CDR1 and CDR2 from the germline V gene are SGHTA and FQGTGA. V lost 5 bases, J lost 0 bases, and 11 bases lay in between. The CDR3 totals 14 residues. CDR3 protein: CASSMGPSSYEQYF. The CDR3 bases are TGTGCCAGCAGCATGGGACCGAGCTCCTACGAGCAGTACTTC.

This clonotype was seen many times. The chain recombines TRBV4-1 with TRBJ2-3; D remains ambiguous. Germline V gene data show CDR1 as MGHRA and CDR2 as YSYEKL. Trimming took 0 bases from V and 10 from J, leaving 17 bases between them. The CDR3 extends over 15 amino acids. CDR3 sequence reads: CASSQELGQIMSQYF. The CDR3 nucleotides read TGCGCCAGCAGCCAAGAACTCGGCCAAATCATGTCGCAGTATTTT.

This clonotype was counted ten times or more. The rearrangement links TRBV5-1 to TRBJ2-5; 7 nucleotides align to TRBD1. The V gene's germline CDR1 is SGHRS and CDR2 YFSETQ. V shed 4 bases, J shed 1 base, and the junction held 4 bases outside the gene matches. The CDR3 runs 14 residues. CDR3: CASSVTGLQETQYF. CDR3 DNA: TGCGCCAGCAGCGTGACAGGGCTCCAAGAGACCCAGTACTTC.

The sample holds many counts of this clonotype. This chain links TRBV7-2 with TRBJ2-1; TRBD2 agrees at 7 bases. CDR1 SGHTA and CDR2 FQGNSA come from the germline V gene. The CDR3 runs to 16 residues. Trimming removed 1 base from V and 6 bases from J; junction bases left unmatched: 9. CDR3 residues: CASSLEGTINSNEQFF. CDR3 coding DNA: TGTGCCAGCAGCTTAGAGGGGACTATCAACTCCAATGAGCAGTTCTTC.

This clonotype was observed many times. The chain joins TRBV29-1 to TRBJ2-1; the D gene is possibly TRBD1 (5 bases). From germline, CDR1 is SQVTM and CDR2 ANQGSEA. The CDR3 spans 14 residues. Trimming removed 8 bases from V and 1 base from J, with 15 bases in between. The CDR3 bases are TGCAGCCCCCACCGGGCAGGGTCCTACAATGAGCAGTTCTTC. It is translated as CSPHRAGSYNEQFF.

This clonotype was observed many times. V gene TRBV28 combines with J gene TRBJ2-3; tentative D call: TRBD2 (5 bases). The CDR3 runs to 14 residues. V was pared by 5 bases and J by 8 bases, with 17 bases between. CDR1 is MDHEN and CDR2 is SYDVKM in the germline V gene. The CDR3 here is CASSALGERVTQYF. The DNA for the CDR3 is TGTGCCAGCAGTGCCTTGGGTGAGAGGGTTACGCAGTATTTT.

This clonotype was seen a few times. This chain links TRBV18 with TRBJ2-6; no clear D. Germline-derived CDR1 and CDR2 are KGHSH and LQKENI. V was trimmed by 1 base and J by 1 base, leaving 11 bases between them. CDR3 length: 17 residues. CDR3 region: CASSPRGVVSGANVLTF. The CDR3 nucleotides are TGTGCCAGCTCACCACGAGGAGTCGTGTCTGGGGCCAACGTCCTGACTTTC.

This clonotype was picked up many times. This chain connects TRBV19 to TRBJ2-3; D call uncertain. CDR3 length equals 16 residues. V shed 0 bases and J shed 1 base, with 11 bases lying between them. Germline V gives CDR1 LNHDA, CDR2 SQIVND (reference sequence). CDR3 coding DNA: TGTGCCAGTAGTATAGAACCGAGAAGGGGCACAGATACGCAGTATTTT. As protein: CASSIEPRRGTDTQYF.

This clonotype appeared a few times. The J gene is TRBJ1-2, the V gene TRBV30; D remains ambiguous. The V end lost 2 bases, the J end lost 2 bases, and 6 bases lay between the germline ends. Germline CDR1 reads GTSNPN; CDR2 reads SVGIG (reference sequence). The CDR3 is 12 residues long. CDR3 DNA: TGTGCCTGGAGTCCCCAAAACTATGGCTACACCTTC. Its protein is CAWSPQNYGYTF.

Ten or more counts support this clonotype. This chain's CDR3 is CATPRGGAGANYGYTF. The CDR3 bases are TGTGCCACCCCCAGAGGGGGCGCAGGGGCTAACTATGGCTACACCTTC. This rearrangement joins TRBV15 to TRBJ1-2; 7 positions match TRBD1. The germline gives CDR1 LNHNV, CDR2 YYDKDF (reference sequence). After removal of 8 bases from V and 0 bases from J, the junction contained 12 bases not matched to a gene. The CDR3 runs to 16 residues.

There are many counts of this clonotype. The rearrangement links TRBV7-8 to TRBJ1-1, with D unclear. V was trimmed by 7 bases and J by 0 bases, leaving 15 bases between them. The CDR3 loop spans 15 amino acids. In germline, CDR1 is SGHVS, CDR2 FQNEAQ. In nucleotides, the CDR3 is TGTGCCAGCACCTCCGCAGGCCTAATGAACACTGAAGCTTTCTTT. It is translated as CASTSAGLMNTEAFF.

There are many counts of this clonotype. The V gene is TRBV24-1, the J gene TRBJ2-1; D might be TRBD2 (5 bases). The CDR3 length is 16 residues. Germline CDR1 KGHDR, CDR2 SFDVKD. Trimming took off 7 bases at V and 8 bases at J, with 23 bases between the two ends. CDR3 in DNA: TGTGCCACCAGCGCCACAAGCGGACCCTCTCCATATGAGCAGTTCTTC. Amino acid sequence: CATSATSGPSPYEQFF.

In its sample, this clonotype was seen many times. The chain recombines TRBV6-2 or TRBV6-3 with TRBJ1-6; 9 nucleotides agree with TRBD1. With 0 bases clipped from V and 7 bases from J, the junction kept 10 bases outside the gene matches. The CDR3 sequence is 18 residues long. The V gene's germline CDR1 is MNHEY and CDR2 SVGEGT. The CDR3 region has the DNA TGTGCCAGCAGTTACTCAATCTCGGACAGGGGTCGGAATTCACCCCTCCACTTT. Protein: CASSYSISDRGRNSPLHF.

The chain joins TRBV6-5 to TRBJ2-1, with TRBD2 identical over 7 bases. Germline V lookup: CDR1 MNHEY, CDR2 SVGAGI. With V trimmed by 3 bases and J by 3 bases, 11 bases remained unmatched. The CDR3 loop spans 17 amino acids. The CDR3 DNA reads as TGTGCCAGCAGTTATTCCCGGGAGGCCAACCGCTACAATGAGCAGTTCTTC. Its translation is CASSYSREANRYNEQFF.

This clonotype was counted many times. CDR3 protein: CASSLGLMTDTQYF. The CDR3 coding sequence is TGCGCCAGCAGCTTGGGACTTATGACAGATACGCAGTATTTT. V is TRBV5-1 and J is TRBJ2-3, with D hard to call. Trimming shortened V by 0 bases and J by 3 bases, and 8 bases separated the two germline ends. This CDR3 is built from 14 residues. The germline V gene encodes CDR1 SGHRS and CDR2 YFSETQ.